The 24 T cell receptor beta chains reported below all come from one sample, sequenced in a study of OX40 agonist ivuxolimab in advanced cancers. The library came from the immunoSEQ multiplex PCR assay. Not all clones reach the TCRdb copy of this immuneACCESS table, which keeps in-frame sequences only. Checked studies attribute under half of the gap to unresolved V genes and leave the rest unexplained. This sample comprises 98,000 or so clones, 75% to 95% of them detected only once. Over 0.6% of the sample is in the top ten clones. The sample here was CD4+ or CD8+ T cells sorted from blood, taken in a trial of the OX40 agonist ivuxolimab. The receptors were gathered from an adult with an advanced solid tumor such as melanoma, head and neck, liver or kidney cancer.

The chain couples TRBV5-1 to TRBJ2-7; the D gene is possibly TRBD1 (5 bases). Germline V gives CDR1 SGHRS, CDR2 YFSETQ. The V and J ends lost 5 bases and 0 bases respectively, with 9 bases between them. The CDR3 runs 13 residues. The CDR3: CASSSDNSYEQYF. The DNA for the CDR3 is TGCGCCAGCAGTTCGGACAACTCCTACGAGCAGTACTTC.

The V and J genes are TRBV9 and TRBJ2-2, with D perhaps matching TRBD2 (5 bases). The CDR3 is made up of 15 amino acids. Per germline, CDR1 SGDLS and CDR2 YYNGEE. The V end was cut by 0 bases, the J end by 4 bases, with 10 bases between. The CDR3 sequence: CASSVDPGSTGELFF. DNA for the CDR3: TGTGCCAGCAGCGTAGATCCGGGGAGCACCGGGGAGCTGTTTTTT. The full variable domain, completed using reference TRBV9 and TRBJ2-2, is DSGVTQTPKHLITATGQRVTLRCSPRSGDLSVYWYQQSLDQGLQFLIQYYNGEERAKGNILERFSAQQFPDLHSELNLSSLELGDSALYFCASSVDPGSTGELFFGEGSRLTVL.

This sequence joins TRBV19 and TRBJ2-7, with TRBD2 matching over 9 bases. Germline V gives CDR1 LNHDA, CDR2 SQIVND (reference sequence). There are 14 residues in the CDR3. Trimming at V came to 4 bases and at J to 2 bases, leaving 3 bases not matched to a gene. The CDR3 sequence: CASSNSGGTYEQYF. CDR3 coding DNA: TGTGCCAGTAGTAATAGCGGGGGCACCTACGAGCAGTACTTC. Filled out from reference TRBV19 and TRBJ2-7, the complete variable domain reads DGGITQSPKYLFRKEGQNVTLSCEQNLNHDAMYWYRQDPGQGLRLIYYSQIVNDFQKGDIAEGYSVSREKKESFPLTVTSAQKNPTAFYLCASSNSGGTYEQYFGPGTRLTVT.

The chain combines TRBV11-3 with TRBJ2-5; 12 bases are a match to TRBD2. CDR3 length: 17 amino acids. Germline V gene data show CDR1 as SGHNT and CDR2 as YENEEA. Losses at the gene ends were 0 bases for V and 5 bases for J; bases not matched to a gene: 7. CDR3 nucleotides: TGTGCCAGCAGCTTAGACCCTAGCGGGAGGGCCGAGGAGACCCAGTACTTC. Amino acid sequence: CASSLDPSGRAEETQYF.

The rearrangement links TRBV7-8 to TRBJ2-3; 9 nucleotides align to TRBD1. The CDR3 is made up of 16 amino acids. CDR1 and CDR2 (germline): SGHVS, FQNEAQ. V was pared by 5 bases and J by 6 bases, with 12 bases of the junction left unmatched. The CDR3 DNA reads TGTGCCAGCAGCCCGCTTGACAGGGGGGATTCGGATACGCAGTATTTT. Amino acid sequence: CASSPLDRGDSDTQYF.

The chain carries TRBV5-1 and TRBJ2-5; no clear D. TRBJ2-7 explains the end of the DNA better; the J call may be wrong. This CDR3 spans 13 amino acids. Germline lookup yields CDR1 SGHRS and CDR2 YFSETQ. The chain's CDR3 is CASSLIRSYEQYF. The DNA for the CDR3 is TGCGCCAGCAGCTTGATTCGATCCTACGAGCAGTACTTC.

This sequence joins TRBV7-2 and TRBJ1-1; D is unclear. CDR3 length: 12 residues. CDR1 SGHTA and CDR2 FQGNSA come from the germline V gene. Trimming cost V 2 bases and J 5 bases, with 6 bases left between them. This CDR3 is CASSLPLTEAFF. The CDR3 coding sequence is TGTGCCAGCAGCTTACCCCTGACTGAAGCTTTCTTT.

J is TRBJ2-3 and V is TRBV7-3, with 11 nucleotides matching TRBD2. The CDR3 length is 15 residues. V lost 1 base, J lost 4 bases, and 1 base stayed unmatched. Germline V gene data show CDR1 as SGHTA and CDR2 as FQGTGA. The CDR3 DNA reads TGTGCCAGCAGCTTAATAGCGGGGGGGCCAGATACGCAGTATTTT. It yields the protein CASSLIAGGPDTQYF.

The chain combines TRBV19 with TRBJ1-5; D remains unclear. CDR3 length: 13 amino acids. V was cut by 9 bases and J by 5 bases, with 14 bases left in between. Germline lookup yields CDR1 LNHDA and CDR2 SQIVND (reference sequence). The CDR3 protein is CASNLPPYQPQHF. The CDR3, as DNA: TGTGCCAGCAACCTACCGCCGTATCAGCCCCAGCATTTT.

J is TRBJ1-4 and V is TRBV4-1; 7 bases agree with TRBD1. The CDR3 length is 15 residues. From germline, CDR1 is MGHRA and CDR2 YSYEKL. Trimming at V came to 3 bases and at J to 0 bases, leaving 1 base not matched to a gene. The CDR3 is CASSHGTATNEKLFF. CDR3 nucleotides: TGCGCCAGCAGCCACGGGACAGCAACTAATGAAAAACTGTTTTTT.

V is TRBV28 and J is TRBJ2-5; D remains ambiguous. The CDR3 contains 13 residues. In germline, CDR1 is MDHEN, CDR2 SYDVKM. Deletions cut 5 bases from V and 5 bases from J, with 12 bases between. The CDR3: CASSAPSPETQYF. For the CDR3, the DNA is TGTGCCAGCAGTGCTCCCTCGCCGGAGACCCAGTACTTC.

V gene TRBV19 combines with J gene TRBJ2-7; D not certain. Trimming cost V 0 bases and J 2 bases, with 11 bases left between them. The CDR3 covers 15 residues. CDR1 is LNHDA and CDR2 is SQIVND in the germline V gene (reference sequence). The CDR3 here is CASSIDYSTTYEQYF. The CDR3 DNA reads TGTGCCAGTAGTATAGATTACTCCACCACCTACGAGCAGTACTTC.

This chain links TRBV7-8 with TRBJ1-1, with no clear D. This CDR3 has 12 amino acids. Trimming cost V 5 bases and J 4 bases, with 8 bases left between them. Germline V gives CDR1 SGHVS, CDR2 FQNEAQ. The CDR3 bases are TGTGCCAGCAGCCCGCCGAGCACTGAAGCTTTCTTT. Protein product: CASSPPSTEAFF.

The V gene is TRBV5-1, the J gene TRBJ2-3, with TRBD2 identical over 10 bases. Germline trimming cut 3 bases from V and 5 bases from J; bases unmatched to any gene: 3. Germline CDR1 and CDR2: SGHRS and YFSETQ. This CDR3 has 14 amino acids. The CDR3 coding sequence is TGCGCCAGCAGCTCACTAGCGGGACGAGATACGCAGTATTTT. Encoded protein: CASSSLAGRDTQYF. Variable domain in full (rest from reference TRBV5-1 and TRBJ2-3): KAGVTQTPRYLIKTRGQQVTLSCSPISGHRSVSWYQQTPGQGLQFLFEYFSETQRNKGNFPGRFSGRQFSNSRSEMNVSTLELGDSALYLCASSSLAGRDTQYFGPGTRLTVL.

This clone turned up a few times. This rearrangement joins TRBV7-9 to TRBJ1-5, with D unclear. The CDR3 length is 14 residues. V dropped 1 base and J dropped 3 bases, with 7 bases sitting between them. Per germline, CDR1 SEHNR and CDR2 FQNEAQ (reference sequence). DNA of the CDR3: TGTGCCAGCAGCTTAGACAGCCCCAATCAGCCCCAGCATTTT. Translation: CASSLDSPNQPQHF.

The V and J genes are TRBV30 and TRBJ1-1; no reliable D call. This CDR3 contains 13 residues. CDR1 GTSNPN and CDR2 SVGIG come from the germline V gene (reference sequence). Trimming stripped 0 bases from V and 0 bases from J, with 5 bases between. The CDR3 region has the DNA TGTGCCTGGAGTGTACCGATGAACACTGAAGCTTTCTTT. This translates into CAWSVPMNTEAFF.

The chain uses TRBV21-1 and TRBJ1-5; the D call TRBD1 from the table was never checked on the DNA. TRBV21-1 is flagged as a pseudogene. The CDR3 loop spans 13 amino acids. The CDR3 nucleotides are TGTGCCAGCAACCAGACAGACGATCAGCCCCAGCATTTT. Protein product: CASNQTDDQPQHF.

The V call is TRBV6-6, the J call TRBJ1-5; D call uncertain. CDR1 and CDR2 (germline): MNHNY, SVGAGI (reference sequence). The CDR3 consists of 13 residues. Trimming removed 8 bases at V and 1 base at J, with 9 bases between. The CDR3 DNA reads as TGTGCCAGCGGGGAGCGAAGCAATCAGCCCCAGCATTTT. It translates to CASGERSNQPQHF.

The chain recombines TRBV5-6 with TRBJ1-5; TRBD1 aligns across 8 bases. Germline V CDR1 and CDR2: SGHDT, YYEEEE. J lost 6 bases, V lost 0 bases, and 5 bases had no gene match. The CDR3 sequence is 15 residues long. This chain's CDR3 is CASSLDGQGGQPQHF. DNA of the CDR3: TGTGCCAGCAGCTTGGATGGACAGGGAGGTCAGCCCCAGCATTTT.

This sequence joins TRBV6-6 and TRBJ1-2, with D possibly being TRBD1 (5 bases). CDR1 and CDR2 from the germline V gene are MNHNY and SVGAGI (reference sequence). This CDR3 is 14 amino acids long. The V and J ends lost 5 bases and 2 bases respectively, with 12 bases between them. CDR3 coding DNA: TGTGCCAGCAGTCCGGGACCGATGAACTATGGCTACACCTTC. Amino acids: CASSPGPMNYGYTF.

The rearrangement links TRBV30 to TRBJ1-3, with 8 bases matching TRBD1. Germline CDR1 is GTSNPN and CDR2 is SVGIG (reference sequence). The length of the CDR3 is 14 residues. V lost 5 bases to trimming and J lost 0 bases; unmatched junction nucleotides: 3. The DNA for the CDR3 is TGTGCCTGGGCAGACAGGGGCTCTGGAAACACCATATATTTT. Its protein is CAWADRGSGNTIYF.

This clone was observed a few times. V is TRBV18 and J is TRBJ1-4, with a weak D call TRBD1 (5 bases). The V gene lost 1 base and the J gene lost 6 bases, with 9 bases spanning the gap. Germline-derived CDR1 and CDR2 are KGHSH and LQKENI. This CDR3 has 14 residues. The CDR3 DNA follows: TGTGCCAGCTCACCACAGGGGAGCGATGAAAAACTGTTTTTT. Translated, it gives CASSPQGSDEKLFF.

This chain uses TRBV5-8 with TRBJ1-5; TRBD1 aligns across 9 bases. The germline V gene encodes CDR1 SGHTS and CDR2 YDEGEE. The V segment lost 2 bases and the J segment 6 bases; nucleotides outside the gene matches: 6. The CDR3 has 15 residues. CDR3 nucleotides: TGTGCCAGCAGCTTCGGGGACAGGGTTGGTCAGCCCCAGCATTTT. It encodes CASSFGDRVGQPQHF. Full variable domain (missing parts from reference TRBV5-8 and TRBJ1-5): EAGVTQSPTHLIKTRGQQATLRCSPISGHTSVYWYQQALGLGLQFLLWYDEGEERNRGNFPPRFSGRQFPNYSSELNVNALELEDSALYLCASSFGDRVGQPQHFGDGTRLSIL.

A remark on this clone: Different DNA sequences within this sample yield the same CDR3. The rearrangement uses TRBV18 and TRBJ1-4; D unclear. V was clipped by 2 bases and J by 0 bases, with 4 bases between them. CDR3 length: 14 amino acids. Germline CDR1 KGHSH, CDR2 LQKENI. CDR3 in DNA: TGTGCCAGCTCACCAGGGGCAACTAATGAAAAACTGTTTTTT. Amino acids: CASSPGATNEKLFF.